This T cell receptor (beta chain) was identified during a study of blood T cells in healthy people across ages. This clonotype occurred a few times. CDR1 is MNHEY and CDR2 is SVGEGT in the germline V gene. Trimming took 8 bases from V and 2 from J, leaving 11 bases between them. The CDR3 is 13 residues long. Each donor was a healthy Caucasian individual from Russia, aged roughly 6 to 95. Approximately 10 milliliters of peripheral blood were drawn from each donor into EDTA-treated tubes. Next came a second PCR, run for about 6 to 12 cycles, which used a sample-barcoded 5' primer along with a J-beta primer mix. Each CDR3 protein gets one entry after TCRdb re-called the 5' RACE reads with MiXCR. This table holds around 790,000 distinct CDR3 sequences, around 43% found once.

V and J are TRBV6-2 or TRBV6-3 and TRBJ2-3; D unclear. This TCR derives from a man aged 60 to 75 in good health. The sample was blood. In DNA, the CDR3 is TGTGCCAGCTCCTGGGCGGCCACAGATACGCAGTATTTT. It codes for CASSWAATDTQYF.